The TCR beta chain under discussion was sequenced for a study of control samples from healthy donors and cancer patients. The repertoire was sequenced with immunoSEQ multiplex PCR; TCRdb's copy has only in-frame clones and lacks some. The sample holds about 60,000 clones, less than 95% seen once. This CDR3 spans 18 amino acids. V lost 0 bases and J lost 4; bases outside the gene matches: 11. Germline CDR1 and CDR2: SGHRS and YFSETQ. The chain has TRBV5-1 and TRBJ2-5; 11 positions agree with TRBD1. This clonotype originated in a woman aged 45-59 years with colorectal cancer. Sequenced material: PBMCs. The CDR3 region is CASSLAGATGTGGETQYF. In DNA form, the CDR3 reads TGCGCCAGCAGCTTGGCAGGGGCCACCGGGACAGGGGGAGAGACCCAGTACTTC.